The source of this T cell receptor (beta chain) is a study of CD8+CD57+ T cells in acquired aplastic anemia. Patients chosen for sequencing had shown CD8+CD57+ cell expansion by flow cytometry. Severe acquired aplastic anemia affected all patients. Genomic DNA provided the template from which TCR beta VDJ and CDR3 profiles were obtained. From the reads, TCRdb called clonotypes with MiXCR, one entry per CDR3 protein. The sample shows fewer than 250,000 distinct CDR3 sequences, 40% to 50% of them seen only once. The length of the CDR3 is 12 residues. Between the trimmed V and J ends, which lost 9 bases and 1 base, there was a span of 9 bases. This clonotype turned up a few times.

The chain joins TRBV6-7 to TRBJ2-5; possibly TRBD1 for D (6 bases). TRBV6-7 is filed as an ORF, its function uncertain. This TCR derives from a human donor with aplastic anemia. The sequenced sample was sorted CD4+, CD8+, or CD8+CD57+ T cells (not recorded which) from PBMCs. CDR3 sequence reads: CARQGVQETQYF. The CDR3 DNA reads TGTGCCAGACAGGGCGTCCAAGAGACCCAGTACTTC.